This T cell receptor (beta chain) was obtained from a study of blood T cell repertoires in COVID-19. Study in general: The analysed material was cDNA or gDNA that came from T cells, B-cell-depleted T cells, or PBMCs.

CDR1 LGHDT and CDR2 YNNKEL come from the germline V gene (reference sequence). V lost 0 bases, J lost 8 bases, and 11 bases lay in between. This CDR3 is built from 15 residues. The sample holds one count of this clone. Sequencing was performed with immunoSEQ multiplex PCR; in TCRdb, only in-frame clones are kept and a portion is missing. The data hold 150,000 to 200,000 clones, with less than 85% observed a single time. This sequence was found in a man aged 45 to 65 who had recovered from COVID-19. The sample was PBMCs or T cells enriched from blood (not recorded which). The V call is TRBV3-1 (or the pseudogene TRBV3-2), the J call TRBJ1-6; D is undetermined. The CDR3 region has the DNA TGTGCCAGCAGCCAAGAGGGTTGGCGGCATTCACCCCTCCACTTT. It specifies CASSQEGWRHSPLHF.